One sample yielded the 32 T cell receptor beta chains listed below, sequenced in a study of cytomegalovirus exposure and HLA in healthy donors. This PCR relied on a set of 60 Vbeta primers and 13 Jbeta primers. The method was immunoSEQ multiplex PCR; TCRdb's version includes in-frame clones alone and lacks a portion of them. The sample consists of about 140,000 clones, roughly 86% of them appearing once. Sequenced: PBMCs. The receptors come from a man aged 18 to 29 in good health and CMV-seropositive.

The chain combines TRBV19 with TRBJ2-7; 7 nucleotides agree with TRBD2. The CDR3 spans 15 residues. J gave up 2 bases and V 6 bases, and 10 bases lay outside the gene matches. Germline CDR1 is LNHDA and CDR2 is SQIVND (reference sequence). CDR3 region: CASRWAGANAYEQYF. Here the CDR3 DNA reads TGTGCCAGTAGATGGGCGGGAGCAAACGCCTACGAGCAGTACTTC.

The chain has TRBV6-5 and TRBJ1-5, with 8 bases that match TRBD1. The CDR3 extends over 16 amino acids. Germline V gene data show CDR1 as MNHEY and CDR2 as SVGAGI. V shed 6 bases and J 1 base; nucleotides not matched to a gene: 8. CDR3 nucleotides: TGTGCCAGCAGCTACAGGGGGTTGAAGAGCAATCAGCCCCAGCATTTT. It encodes CASSYRGLKSNQPQHF.

V gene TRBV15 combines with J gene TRBJ2-2; 12 nucleotides line up with TRBD1. V was clipped by 2 bases and J by 6 bases; unmatched bases: 4. The germline gives CDR1 LNHNV, CDR2 YYDKDF (reference sequence). CDR3 length: 16 residues. This CDR3 is CATSRRGDRGPGELFF. The CDR3 coding sequence is TGTGCCACCAGCAGACGGGGGGACAGGGGGCCCGGGGAGCTGTTTTTT.

The table lists this clone with a count of one. The chain employs TRBV10-1 and TRBJ2-7, with 10 bases matching TRBD2. Looked up from germline, CDR1 is WNHNN and CDR2 is SYGVQD (reference sequence). CDR3 length: 14 amino acids. V was clipped by 5 bases and J by 4 bases; unmatched bases: 5. The CDR3: CASSRSLAGYEQYF. CDR3 sequence (DNA): TGCGCCAGCAGTCGATCACTAGCGGGGTACGAGCAGTACTTC.

This clone was detected once. The gene calls are TRBV28 and TRBJ2-7, with D perhaps TRBD2 (6 bases). The CDR3 spans 20 residues. CDR1 is MDHEN and CDR2 is SYDVKM in the germline V gene. V lost 2 bases to trimming and J lost 6 bases, with 32 bases between them. In DNA, the CDR3 is TGTGCCAGCAGTTTAAGCGTACGACTTGCCGGAATCGGGGACTTGACCGAGCAGTACTTC. It is translated as CASSLSVRLAGIGDLTEQYF.

The chain combines TRBV10-3 with TRBJ2-5, with 9 bases matching TRBD2. Germline CDR1 and CDR2: ENHRY and SYGVKD. V was clipped by 10 bases and J by 0 bases; unmatched bases: 9. The CDR3 consists of 15 residues. The CDR3 reads CATLSGSRYQETQYF. The CDR3 DNA is TGTGCCACCCTTAGCGGGAGCAGGTACCAAGAGACCCAGTACTTC.

The chain joins TRBV5-6 to TRBJ2-7; 11 nucleotides match TRBD1. The CDR3 covers 15 residues. The V gene end was trimmed by 2 bases and the J gene end by 3 bases; junction bases not matched to a gene: 4. The germline gives CDR1 SGHDT, CDR2 YYEEEE. The CDR3 spells CASSFPDRGRYEQYF. DNA for the CDR3: TGTGCCAGCAGCTTCCCGGACAGGGGGCGCTACGAGCAGTACTTC.

The chain links TRBV21-1 to TRBJ2-1; TRBD1, as called in the table, went unchecked against the DNA. TRBV21-1 is noted as a pseudogene. There are 14 residues in the CDR3. This CDR3 reads CASVIQGAGDEQFF. In DNA form, the CDR3 reads TGTGCCAGTGTCATCCAGGGGGCTGGCGATGAGCAGTTCTTC.

This chain links TRBV5-1 with TRBJ2-7; 14 nucleotides line up with TRBD2. The trim removed 5 bases at V and 5 bases at J, leaving 3 bases unmatched. Germline CDR1 reads SGHRS; CDR2 reads YFSETQ. CDR3 length equals 14 residues. CDR3 residues: CASRGLAGVHEQYF. CDR3 nucleotide sequence: TGCGCCAGCAGGGGACTAGCGGGAGTCCACGAGCAGTACTTC.

In this sample, this clone turned up once. The chain joins TRBV7-9 to TRBJ2-7; the D is unclear. The CDR3 contains 12 residues. Germline CDR1 and CDR2: SEHNR and FQNEAQ (reference sequence). V was trimmed by 4 bases and J by 6 bases, leaving 10 bases between them. CDR3 nucleotides: TGTGCCAGCAGCTCCCCAACTGTCGAGCAGTACTTC. Translation gives CASSSPTVEQYF.

V and J are TRBV27 and TRBJ2-7; 7 nucleotides agree with TRBD1. This CDR3 contains 14 residues. Germline assignment: CDR1 MNHEY and CDR2 SMNVEV (reference sequence). V lost 2 bases and J lost 3; bases outside the gene matches: 4. The CDR3 DNA reads TGTGCCAGCAGTTTAATAGGGGGCGGCTACGAGCAGTACTTC. This codes for CASSLIGGGYEQYF.

This clone was detected a few times. V usage is TRBV10-3 and J usage is TRBJ2-4, with a weak D call TRBD2 (6 bases). The CDR3 is 15 residues long. The V and J ends lost 0 bases and 3 bases respectively, with 9 bases between them. The germline V gene has CDR1 ENHRY and CDR2 SYGVKD. The CDR3 loop is CAISESQGGKNIQYF. CDR3 bases: TGTGCCATCAGTGAGTCGCAGGGAGGCAAAAACATTCAGTACTTC.

The chain uses TRBV19 and TRBJ2-5; TRBD1 agrees at 8 bases. The junction had 12 bases not matched to a gene; V was cut back by 7 bases and J by 2 bases. Germline CDR1 reads LNHDA; CDR2 reads SQIVND (reference sequence). This CDR3 has 16 amino acids. The CDR3 loop reads CASTRQATGAQETQYF. CDR3 sequence (DNA): TGTGCCAGTACCCGACAGGCGACAGGGGCGCAAGAGACCCAGTACTTC. The full variable domain, rest sourced from reference TRBV19 and TRBJ2-5, is DGGITQSPKYLFRKEGQNVTLSCEQNLNHDAMYWYRQDPGQGLRLIYYSQIVNDFQKGDIAEGYSVSREKKESFPLTVTSAQKNPTAFYLCASTRQATGAQETQYFGPGTRLLVL.

CDR3 sequence reads: CASRTGLTGELFF. As DNA, the CDR3 is TGTGCCAGCAGAACAGGGTTGACCGGGGAGCTGTTTTTT. The gene calls are TRBV6-5 and TRBJ2-2, with D perhaps matching TRBD1 (6 bases). Germline assignment: CDR1 MNHEY and CDR2 SVGAGI. Trimming stripped 6 bases from V and 5 bases from J, with 10 bases between. The CDR3 is made up of 13 amino acids.

The DNA of the CDR3 is TGTGCCAGCAGCTTGTCGGGACTAGCGGGGAATGAGCAGTTCTTC. Translation gives CASSLSGLAGNEQFF. The chain recombines TRBV5-4 with TRBJ2-1; 13 bases are shared with TRBD2. The CDR3 sequence is 15 residues long. With 1 base clipped from V and 7 bases from J, the junction kept 2 bases outside the gene matches. From germline, CDR1 is SGHNT and CDR2 YYREEE (reference sequence).

This chain links TRBV19 with TRBJ1-4; a possible D gene is TRBD1 (5 bases). V shed 2 bases and J shed 0 bases, with 7 bases lying between them. Germline values: CDR1 LNHDA, CDR2 SQIVND (reference sequence). The CDR3 sequence is 15 residues long. DNA of the CDR3: TGTGCCAGTAGTATATGGGGGGCAACTAATGAAAAACTGTTTTTT. Its translation is CASSIWGATNEKLFF.

The sample holds a few counts of this clone. This chain links TRBV19 with TRBJ1-2; the match to TRBD1 covers 8 bases. CDR1 is LNHDA and CDR2 is SQIVND in the germline V gene (reference sequence). V dropped 5 bases and J dropped 8; count of bases not matched to a gene: 13. The CDR3 totals 15 residues. CDR3 sequence reads: CASSPGQGPSGGYTF. The CDR3 DNA sequence: TGTGCCAGTAGTCCAGGACAGGGACCCTCGGGCGGCTACACCTTC.

CDR3 protein: CATRGREFSYEQYF. DNA of the CDR3: TGTGCCACCCGGGGGCGGGAGTTCTCCTACGAGCAGTACTTC. The chain carries TRBV6-5 and TRBJ2-7; possible D gene TRBD2, 7 bases. This CDR3 is built from 14 residues. Trimming cost V 10 bases and J 0 bases, with 16 bases left between them. Germline CDR1 is MNHEY and CDR2 is SVGAGI.

This clone was seen only a few times. The chain's CDR3 is CASSLSADTQYF. DNA of the CDR3: TGTGCCAGCAGTTTAAGCGCAGATACGCAGTATTTT. V gene TRBV27 combines with J gene TRBJ2-3, with D uncertain. V dropped 2 bases and J dropped 4 bases, with 4 bases sitting between them. Germline CDR1 is MNHEY and CDR2 is SMNVEV (reference sequence). This CDR3 region has 12 residues.

The gene calls are TRBV5-4 and TRBJ2-1; 8 bases are shared with TRBD2. The V segment lost 0 bases and the J segment 3 bases; nucleotides outside the gene matches: 2. The CDR3 runs 15 residues. Germline V lookup: CDR1 SGHNT, CDR2 YYREEE (reference sequence). The CDR3 protein is CASSLAGGFYNEQFF. For the CDR3, the DNA is TGTGCCAGCAGCTTGGCGGGAGGGTTCTACAATGAGCAGTTCTTC.

CDR3 in DNA: TGTGCCAGCAGTTACTCTGACAGGGGGCACTACGAGCAGTACTTC. It specifies CASSYSDRGHYEQYF. The chain carries TRBV6-5 and TRBJ2-7; TRBD1 matches at 10 bases. The CDR3 consists of 15 residues. CDR1 MNHEY and CDR2 SVGAGI come from the germline V gene. The trim removed 0 bases at V and 3 bases at J, leaving 2 bases unmatched.

The CDR3 DNA reads TGTGCCAGCAGTGAGTCGACAGGGAACTACGAGCAGTACTTC. This sequence encodes CASSESTGNYEQYF. This chain links TRBV6-1 with TRBJ2-7; 7 bases map to TRBD1. Germline V gives CDR1 MNHNS, CDR2 SASEGT. The V segment lost 3 bases and the J segment 3 bases; nucleotides outside the gene matches: 5. CDR3 length: 14 amino acids.

This sequence joins TRBV7-8 and TRBJ2-3; 7 nucleotides match TRBD2. This CDR3 spans 16 amino acids. Germline-derived CDR1 and CDR2 are SGHVS and FQNEAQ. The J segment lost 6 bases and the V segment lost 4 bases, leaving 13 bases of the junction unmatched. CDR3 sequence: CASSSISGSPRDTQYF. For the CDR3, the DNA is TGTGCCAGCAGCTCCATTAGCGGGTCCCCCCGGGATACGCAGTATTTT. The full variable domain, completed using reference TRBV7-8 and TRBJ2-3, is GAGVSQSPRYKVAKRGQDVALRCDPISGHVSLFWYQQALGQGPEFLTYFQNEAQLDKSGLPSDRFFAERPEGSVSTLKIQRTQQEDSAVYLCASSSISGSPRDTQYFGPGTRLTVL.

The chain has TRBV18 and TRBJ2-3, with 10 nucleotides matching TRBD2. The CDR3 has 15 residues. The trim removed 6 bases at V and 3 bases at J, leaving 6 bases unmatched. Germline CDR1 reads KGHSH; CDR2 reads LQKENI. The CDR3 spells CASSELAGGTDTQYF. The CDR3 DNA reads TGTGCCAGCTCCGAGTTAGCGGGAGGAACAGATACGCAGTATTTT.

CDR3 nucleotide sequence: TGTGCCAGTCAAGGCAGGGGGCGAGGCGAGCAGTACTTC. Translation gives CASQGRGRGEQYF. The genes are TRBV2 and TRBJ2-7, with 8 nucleotides matching TRBD1. The CDR3 covers 13 residues. V shed 9 bases, J shed 6 bases, and the junction held 10 bases outside the gene matches. From germline, CDR1 is SNHLY and CDR2 FYNNEI.

This clone is a singleton in its sample. The V gene is TRBV5-4, the J gene TRBJ2-7, with TRBD1 matching 9 bases. V lost 1 base, J lost 3 bases, and 5 bases stayed unmatched. The CDR3 totals 15 residues. Looked up from germline, CDR1 is SGHNT and CDR2 is YYREEE (reference sequence). The CDR3 loop reads CASSLQGQGYYEQYF. In DNA, the CDR3 is TGTGCCAGCAGCTTGCAGGGACAGGGCTACTACGAGCAGTACTTC.

The chain joins TRBV6-6 to TRBJ2-7, with 7 bases lining up with TRBD1. The CDR3 is 13 residues long. Germline V gene lookup returns CDR1 MNHNY and CDR2 SVGAGI (reference sequence). V lost 7 bases and J lost 2; bases outside the gene matches: 5. Here the CDR3 reads CASTWDSTYEQYF. The CDR3 DNA is TGTGCCAGCACTTGGGACAGCACCTACGAGCAGTACTTC.

The gene calls are TRBV13 and TRBJ2-1; 14 nucleotides line up with TRBD2. From germline, CDR1 is PRHDT and CDR2 FYEKMQ (reference sequence). The CDR3 extends over 17 amino acids. With 5 bases clipped from V and 6 bases from J, the junction kept 9 bases outside the gene matches. The CDR3 DNA sequence: TGTGCCAGCAGCCTCGGGACTAGCGGGAGTTTGGGCAATGAGCAGTTCTTC. This codes for CASSLGTSGSLGNEQFF.

The genes are TRBV28 and TRBJ1-1, with 9 positions matching TRBD1. The germline gives CDR1 MDHEN, CDR2 SYDVKM. This CDR3 spans 15 amino acids. V shed 5 bases and J 5 bases; nucleotides not matched to a gene: 9. The CDR3 is CASSTAGTGRTEAFF. DNA for the CDR3: TGTGCCAGCAGTACCGCCGGGACAGGGAGGACTGAAGCTTTCTTT.

The chain recombines TRBV4-1 with TRBJ2-5; D is possibly TRBD2 (6 bases). V lost 1 base, J lost 2 bases, and 17 bases lay in between. Germline assignment: CDR1 MGHRA and CDR2 YSYEKL. CDR3 length equals 17 residues. CDR3 loop: CASSQGPAGIYQETQYF. As DNA, the CDR3 is TGCGCCAGCAGCCAAGGGCCAGCGGGCATATATCAAGAGACCCAGTACTTC.

The genes are TRBV6-6 and TRBJ1-2; 8 bases align to TRBD1. This CDR3 has 15 residues. The J segment lost 8 bases and the V segment lost 5 bases, leaving 13 bases of the junction unmatched. Germline V gives CDR1 MNHNY, CDR2 SVGAGI (reference sequence). CDR3 DNA sequence: TGTGCCAGCAGTACCCAGCCGACAGGGGCAGGAGGCTACACCTTC. This sequence encodes CASSTQPTGAGGYTF.

The chain has TRBV6-4 and TRBJ2-1; 8 positions agree with TRBD1. Germline CDR1 and CDR2: MRHNA and SNTAGT. The CDR3 extends over 16 amino acids. The J segment lost 5 bases and the V segment lost 4 bases, leaving 10 bases of the junction unmatched. This CDR3 is CASSGPGTGGNNEQFF. The CDR3 DNA reads TGTGCCAGCAGTGGCCCCGGGACAGGAGGAAACAATGAGCAGTTCTTC.